This T cell receptor beta chain was observed in a study of blood T cell repertoires in COVID-19. Overall study: Specimens from acute and convalescent COVID-19 originated in the United States, Italy and Spain. Sources were T cells, B-cell-depleted T cells, or PBMCs; the material itself was cDNA or gDNA.

This CDR3 is 18 amino acids long. Per the germline V gene, CDR1 is SEHNR and CDR2 is FQNEAQ (reference sequence). V was clipped by 4 bases and J by 0 bases; unmatched bases: 6. This clone was counted ten times or more. As processed by the authors: Amplification from reference gene primers served as the basis for estimated nucleated cell counts. Clones were sequenced by immunoSEQ multiplex PCR, and TCRdb holds only the in-frame ones, with some missing. V and J calls and clone size are copied from that table; D and trimming were computed from the DNA. The data contain about 220,000 clones, approximately 81% of them singletons.

Source material: peripheral blood. The rearrangement joins TRBV7-9 to TRBJ2-1, with TRBD2 matching 13 bases. The TCR was taken from a woman in her sixties who had recovered from COVID-19. DNA for the CDR3: TGTGCCAGCAGCTCGACTAGCGGGGGGACCCTCTCCTACAATGAGCAGTTCTTC. It codes for CASSSTSGGTLSYNEQFF.